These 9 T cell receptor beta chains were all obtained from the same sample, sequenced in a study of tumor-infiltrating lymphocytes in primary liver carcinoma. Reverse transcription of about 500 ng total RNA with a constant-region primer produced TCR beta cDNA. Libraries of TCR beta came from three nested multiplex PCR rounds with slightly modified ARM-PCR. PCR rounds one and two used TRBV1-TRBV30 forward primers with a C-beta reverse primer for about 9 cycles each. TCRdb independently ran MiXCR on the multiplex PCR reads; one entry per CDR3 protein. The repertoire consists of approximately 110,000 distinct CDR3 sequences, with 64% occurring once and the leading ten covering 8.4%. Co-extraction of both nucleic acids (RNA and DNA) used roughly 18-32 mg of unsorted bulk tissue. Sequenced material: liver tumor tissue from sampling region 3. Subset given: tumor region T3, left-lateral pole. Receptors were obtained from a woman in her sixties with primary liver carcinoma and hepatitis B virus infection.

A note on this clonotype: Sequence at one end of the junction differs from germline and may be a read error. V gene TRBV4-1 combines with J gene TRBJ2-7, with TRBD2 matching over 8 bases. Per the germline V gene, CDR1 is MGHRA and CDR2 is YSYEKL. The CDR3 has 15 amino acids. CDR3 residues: CASSDPGLDSYEQYF. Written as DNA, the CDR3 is TGCGCCAGCAGCGACCCGGGACTAGACTCCTACGAACAGTACTTC.

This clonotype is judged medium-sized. CDR3 DNA: TGTGCCAGCAGCCCCGGGGTCGGGGAGCTGTTTTTT. This translates into CASSPGVGELFF. J is TRBJ2-2 and V is TRBV11-2, with TRBD2 as a possible D gene (5 bases). Germline V lookup: CDR1 SGHAT, CDR2 FQNNGV. This CDR3 region has 12 residues. The V and J ends lost 5 bases and 7 bases respectively, with 8 bases between them.

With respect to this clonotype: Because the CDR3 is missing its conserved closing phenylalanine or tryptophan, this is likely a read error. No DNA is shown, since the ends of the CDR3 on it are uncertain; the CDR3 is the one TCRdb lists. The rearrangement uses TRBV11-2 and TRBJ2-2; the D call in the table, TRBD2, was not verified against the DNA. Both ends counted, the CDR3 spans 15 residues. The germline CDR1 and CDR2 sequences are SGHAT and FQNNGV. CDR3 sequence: CASSPPRGPTGEPFY.

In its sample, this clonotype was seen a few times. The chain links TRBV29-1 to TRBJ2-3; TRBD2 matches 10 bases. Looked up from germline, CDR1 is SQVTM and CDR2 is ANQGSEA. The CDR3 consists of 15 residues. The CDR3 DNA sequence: TGCATCGTCGAACCGACTAGCGGGAGCACAGATACGCAGTATTTT. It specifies CIVEPTSGSTDTQYF.

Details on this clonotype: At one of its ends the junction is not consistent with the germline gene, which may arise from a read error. CDR3 nucleotides: TGTACCAGCAGCTTGGGGTTAGCTAGCGGGAGCCAAGAGGCCCAGTACTTC. It yields the protein CTSSLGLASGSQEAQYF. The rearrangement links TRBV11-3 to TRBJ2-5; 10 bases are shared with TRBD2. Germline-derived CDR1 and CDR2 are SGHNT and YENEEA. This CDR3 has 17 amino acids.

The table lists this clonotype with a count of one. Here the CDR3 DNA reads TGTGCCAGCAACCGATCCCGGGACAGGTCCCCTAAGCATTTT. Translation gives CASNRSRDRSPKHF. V usage is TRBV5-8 and J usage is TRBJ1-5; 8 bases match TRBD1. The germline V gene encodes CDR1 SGHTS and CDR2 YDEGEE. The junction had 16 bases not matched to a gene; V was cut back by 6 bases and J by 14 bases. The CDR3 has 14 amino acids.

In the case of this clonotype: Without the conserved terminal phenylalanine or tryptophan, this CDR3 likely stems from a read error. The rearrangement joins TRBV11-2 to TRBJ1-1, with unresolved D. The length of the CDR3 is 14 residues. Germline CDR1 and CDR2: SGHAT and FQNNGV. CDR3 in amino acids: CASSLEQWRAEAFL. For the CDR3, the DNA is TGTGCCAGCAGTTTAGAGCAGTGGAGGGCTGAAGCTTTCTTA.

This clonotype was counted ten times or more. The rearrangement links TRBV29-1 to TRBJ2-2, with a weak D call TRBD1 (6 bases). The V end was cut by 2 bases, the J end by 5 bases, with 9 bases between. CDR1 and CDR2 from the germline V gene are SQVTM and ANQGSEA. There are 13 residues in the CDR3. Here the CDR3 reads CSVEPQGTGELFF. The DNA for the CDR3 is TGCAGCGTTGAACCCCAGGGGACCGGGGAGCTGTTTTTT.

The CDR3 bases are TGTGTCGGCAGCTCCTTAGAACAGGGATACACTGAAGCTTTCTTT. It codes for CVGSSLEQGYTEAFF. The chain is built from TRBV5-6 and TRBJ1-1; tentatively, D is TRBD1 (6 bases). The CDR3 sequence is 15 residues long. Germline CDR1 reads SGHDT; CDR2 reads YYEEEE.